A single sample is the source of the 11 T cell receptor beta chains below, sequenced in a study of blood T cell repertoires in COVID-19 (dated by TCRdb to the early 2020s). Library creation used the immunoSEQ multiplex PCR assay. Drawn from immuneACCESS, this table holds only the in-frame rearrangements with V and J called that TCRdb kept. Clones are partly lost; checked studies trace under half to an unresolved V gene and leave the rest unexplained. Counted in this sample were roughly 250,000 clones; 85% to 90% of them appeared once. 1.5% to 2% of the sample rests with the top ten. Sequencing used PBMCs or T cells enriched from blood (not recorded which). The receptors come from a woman aged 45 to 65 who had recovered from COVID-19.

This chain joins TRBV7-2 and TRBJ2-1, with TRBD2 as a possible D gene (6 bases). Germline V CDR1 and CDR2: SGHTA, FQGNSA. The length of the CDR3 is 15 residues. V lost 6 bases and J 8 bases, leaving 20 bases between the germline ends. The CDR3 region is CASSRRDLMRDEQFF. The CDR3 DNA follows: TGTGCCAGCAGTCGACGGGACTTAATGAGGGATGAGCAGTTCTTC. The complete variable domain, with remaining parts taken from reference TRBV7-2 and TRBJ2-1, reads GAGVSQSPSNKVTEKGKDVELRCDPISGHTALYWYRQSLGQGLEFLIYFQGNSAPDKSGLPSDRFSAERTGGSVSTLTIQRTQQEDSAVYLCASSRRDLMRDEQFFGPGTRLTVL.

The chain uses TRBV4-1 and TRBJ1-1, with no clear D. The CDR3 contains 13 residues. Germline-derived CDR1 and CDR2 are MGHRA and YSYEKL. V was clipped by 5 bases and J by 3 bases, with 10 bases between them. The DNA of the CDR3 is TGCGCCAGCAGCAAGGCGGCGGACACTGAAGCTTTCTTT. Protein sequence: CASSKAADTEAFF.

V gene TRBV10-3 combines with J gene TRBJ2-7, with a weak D call TRBD1 (6 bases). The CDR3 extends over 11 amino acids. Trimming pared 9 bases from V and 4 bases from J, leaving 10 bases between. Germline values: CDR1 ENHRY, CDR2 SYGVKD. For the CDR3, the DNA is TGTGCCATTCGGACAGCTTACGAGCAGTACTTC. This translates into CAIRTAYEQYF.

The CDR3 DNA reads TGCGCCAGCAGCTTCCCGGGACAGGGGATCACTGAAGCTTTCTTT. Protein sequence: CASSFPGQGITEAFF. V usage is TRBV5-1 and J usage is TRBJ1-1; 10 bases are a match to TRBD1. The CDR3 sequence is 15 residues long. V shed 2 bases and J 4 bases; nucleotides not matched to a gene: 5. Germline V lookup: CDR1 SGHRS, CDR2 YFSETQ. Full variable domain (rest looked up from reference TRBV5-1 and TRBJ1-1): KAGVTQTPRYLIKTRGQQVTLSCSPISGHRSVSWYQQTPGQGLQFLFEYFSETQRNKGNFPGRFSGRQFSNSRSEMNVSTLELGDSALYLCASSFPGQGITEAFFGQGTRLTVV.

V and J are TRBV28 and TRBJ2-7; D call uncertain. Trimming removed 6 bases from V and 0 bases from J, with 12 bases in between. CDR1 is MDHEN and CDR2 is SYDVKM in the germline V gene. CDR3 length equals 14 residues. The CDR3 nucleotides read TGTGCCAGCAGGAGGTTAGGCGGCTCCTACGAGCAGTACTTC. As protein: CASRRLGGSYEQYF.

The chain combines TRBV18 with TRBJ2-2; TRBD2 agrees at 11 bases. CDR1 is KGHSH, CDR2 LQKENI, per germline. V lost 0 bases, J lost 6 bases, and 15 bases stayed unmatched. The CDR3 covers 20 residues. DNA for the CDR3: TGTGCCAGCTCACCACCCGGGACTAGCGGTTCCGGAGGAGTATCCGGGGAGCTGTTTTTT. Amino acid sequence: CASSPPGTSGSGGVSGELFF.

The V and J genes are TRBV10-3 and TRBJ1-1; D unclear. Germline values: CDR1 ENHRY, CDR2 SYGVKD. V lost 9 bases and J lost 8, with 16 bases in between. This CDR3 spans 12 amino acids. DNA for the CDR3: TGTGCCATAAAGCGGGGTGAAGAGGAAGCTTTCTTT. Protein: CAIKRGEEEAFF.

The chain combines TRBV5-6 with TRBJ1-5; weak D call: TRBD1 (5 bases). This CDR3 has 14 residues. Trimming took off 0 bases at V and 6 bases at J, with 10 bases between the two ends. CDR1 SGHDT and CDR2 YYEEEE come from the germline V gene. DNA of the CDR3: TGTGCCAGCAGCTTGGGGAGGGGCATTCAGCCCCAGCATTTT. It codes for CASSLGRGIQPQHF.

The chain links TRBV2 to TRBJ1-1, with a tentative D call TRBD1 (6 bases). The V and J ends lost 4 bases and 6 bases respectively, with 15 bases between them. This CDR3 has 14 amino acids. Germline CDR1 and CDR2: SNHLY and FYNNEI. The CDR3 bases are TGTGCCAGCAGTGTGGGGCAGGGGATCGCTGAAGCTTTCTTT. Translated: CASSVGQGIAEAFF.

This clone has just one count. This chain links TRBV7-3 with TRBJ1-2; D is ambiguous. Between the trimmed V and J ends, which lost 5 bases and 5 bases, there was a span of 9 bases. The CDR3 runs to 12 residues. Germline CDR1 and CDR2: SGHTA and FQGTGA. CDR3 nucleotide sequence: TGTGCCAGCAGCGATCCGGGGTATGGCTACACCTTC. This encodes CASSDPGYGYTF.

The chain recombines TRBV25-1 with TRBJ1-2, with D unresolved. Trimming took 5 bases from V and 7 from J, leaving 11 bases between them. CDR1 and CDR2 (germline): MGHDK, SYGVNS. This CDR3 region has 12 residues. In DNA form, the CDR3 reads TGTGCCAGCAGTTCGACACAAACTGGCTACACCTTC. As protein: CASSSTQTGYTF.